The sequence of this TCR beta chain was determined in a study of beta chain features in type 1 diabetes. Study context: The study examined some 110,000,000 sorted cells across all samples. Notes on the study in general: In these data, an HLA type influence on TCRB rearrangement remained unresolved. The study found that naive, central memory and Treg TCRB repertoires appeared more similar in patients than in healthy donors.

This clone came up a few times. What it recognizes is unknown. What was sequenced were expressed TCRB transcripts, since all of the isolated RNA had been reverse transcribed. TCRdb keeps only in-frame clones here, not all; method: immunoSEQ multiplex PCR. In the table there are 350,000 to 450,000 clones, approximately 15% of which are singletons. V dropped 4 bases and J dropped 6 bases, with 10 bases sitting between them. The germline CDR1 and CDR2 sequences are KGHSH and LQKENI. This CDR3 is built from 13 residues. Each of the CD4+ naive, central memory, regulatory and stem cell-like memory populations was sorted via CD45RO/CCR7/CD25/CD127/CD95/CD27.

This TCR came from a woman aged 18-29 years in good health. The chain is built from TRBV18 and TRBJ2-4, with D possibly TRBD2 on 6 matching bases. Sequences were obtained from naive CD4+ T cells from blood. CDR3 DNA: TGTGCCAGCTCACTGGACTACACAAACATTCAGTACTTC. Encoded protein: CASSLDYTNIQYF.